This T cell receptor (beta chain) is drawn from a study of blood T cell repertoires in COVID-19. Study-wide background: Italy, Spain and the United States were the sources of the convalescent and acute COVID-19 samples. T cells, B-cell-depleted T cells, or PBMCs supplied cDNA or gDNA.

In the study's own analysis: Nucleated cell number was recorded as an estimate derived from reference gene primer amplification. Sequencing used immunoSEQ multiplex PCR; TCRdb keeps in-frame clones, though not all of them. D and trimming were read from the DNA, whereas the V and J calls and clone size are those reported in that table. The sample includes 65,000 to 90,000 clones, about four fifths of them seen just once. V lost 5 bases, J lost 5 bases, and 12 bases lay in between. The CDR3 sequence is 14 residues long. Germline CDR1 reads SEHNR; CDR2 reads FQNEAQ (reference sequence). Sequenced: peripheral blood. The chain couples TRBV7-9 to TRBJ1-4; perhaps TRBD1 as D (6 bases). The sequence was obtained from a man in his fifties or sixties with acute or convalescent COVID-19. The CDR3 sequence is CASSPRTENEKLFF. Here the CDR3 DNA reads TGTGCCAGCAGCCCAAGGACAGAGAATGAAAAACTGTTTTTT.